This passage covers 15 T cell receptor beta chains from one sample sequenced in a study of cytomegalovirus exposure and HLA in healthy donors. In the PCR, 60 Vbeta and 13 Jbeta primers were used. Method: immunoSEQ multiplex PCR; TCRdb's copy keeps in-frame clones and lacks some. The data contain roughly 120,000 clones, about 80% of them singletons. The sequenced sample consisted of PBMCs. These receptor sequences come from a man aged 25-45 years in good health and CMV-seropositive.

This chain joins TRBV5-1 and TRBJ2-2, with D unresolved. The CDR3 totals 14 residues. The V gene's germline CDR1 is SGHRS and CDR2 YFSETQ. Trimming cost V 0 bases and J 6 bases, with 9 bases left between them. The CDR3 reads CASSLAVEAGELFF. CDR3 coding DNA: TGCGCCAGCAGCTTGGCCGTAGAGGCCGGGGAGCTGTTTTTT.

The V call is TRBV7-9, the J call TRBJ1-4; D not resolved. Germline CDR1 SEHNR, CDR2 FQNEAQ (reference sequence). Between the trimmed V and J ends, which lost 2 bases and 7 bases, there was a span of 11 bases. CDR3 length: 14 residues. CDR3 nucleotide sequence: TGTGCCAGCAGCTTACACAGCCTTGGTGAAAAACTGTTTTTT. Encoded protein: CASSLHSLGEKLFF. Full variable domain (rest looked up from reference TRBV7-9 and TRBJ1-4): DTGVSQNPRHKITKRGQNVTFRCDPISEHNRLYWYRQTLGQGPEFLTYFQNEAQLEKSRLLSDRFSAERPKGSFSTLEIQRTEQGDSAMYLCASSLHSLGEKLFFGSGTQLSVL.

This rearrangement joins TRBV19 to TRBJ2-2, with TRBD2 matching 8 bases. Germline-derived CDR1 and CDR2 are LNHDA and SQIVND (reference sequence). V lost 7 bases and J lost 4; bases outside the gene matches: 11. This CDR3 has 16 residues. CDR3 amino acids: CASNVIGGVGTGELFF. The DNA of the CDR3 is TGTGCCAGTAACGTGATCGGGGGGGTGGGCACCGGGGAGCTGTTTTTT.

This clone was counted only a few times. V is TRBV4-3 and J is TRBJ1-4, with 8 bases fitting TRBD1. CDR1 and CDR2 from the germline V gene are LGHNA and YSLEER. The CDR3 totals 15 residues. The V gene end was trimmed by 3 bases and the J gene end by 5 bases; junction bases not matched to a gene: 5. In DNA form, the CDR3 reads TGCGCCAGCAGCCAGGCCGGACAGGGAAATGAAAAACTGTTTTTT. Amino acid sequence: CASSQAGQGNEKLFF.

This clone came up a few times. The CDR3 nucleotides are TGTGCCAGCAGCGCGACAGGGGGCGGCTACGAGCAGTACTTC. Translating it yields CASSATGGGYEQYF. V and J are TRBV9 and TRBJ2-7, with 10 bases fitting TRBD1. Germline lookup yields CDR1 SGDLS and CDR2 YYNGEE. The length of the CDR3 is 14 residues. With V trimmed by 3 bases and J by 3 bases, 3 bases remained unmatched.

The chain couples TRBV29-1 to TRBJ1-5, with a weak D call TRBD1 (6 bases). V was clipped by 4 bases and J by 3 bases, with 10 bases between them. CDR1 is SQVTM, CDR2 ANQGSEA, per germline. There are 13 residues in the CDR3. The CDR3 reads CSVAQGTNQPQHF. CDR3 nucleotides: TGCAGCGTTGCCCAGGGGACCAATCAGCCCCAGCATTTT.

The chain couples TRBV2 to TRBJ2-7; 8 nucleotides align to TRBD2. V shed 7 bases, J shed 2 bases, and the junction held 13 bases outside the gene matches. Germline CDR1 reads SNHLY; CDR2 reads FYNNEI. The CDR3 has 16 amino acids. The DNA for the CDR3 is TGTGCCAGCAAGGGCCCTCTAGCGGGCCCAACCTACGAGCAGTACTTC. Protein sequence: CASKGPLAGPTYEQYF.

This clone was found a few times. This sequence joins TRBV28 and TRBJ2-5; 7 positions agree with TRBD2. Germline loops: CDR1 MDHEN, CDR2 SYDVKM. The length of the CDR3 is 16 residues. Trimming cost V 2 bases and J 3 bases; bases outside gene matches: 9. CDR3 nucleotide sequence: TGTGCCAGCAGTTTACCCCAGCGGGGCCCCGAAGAGACCCAGTACTTC. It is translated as CASSLPQRGPEETQYF.

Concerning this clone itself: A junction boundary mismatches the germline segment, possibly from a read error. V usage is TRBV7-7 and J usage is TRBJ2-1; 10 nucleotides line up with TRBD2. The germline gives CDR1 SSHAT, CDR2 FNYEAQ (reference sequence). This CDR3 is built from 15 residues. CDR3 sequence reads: CASSLGLAGDNEQFF. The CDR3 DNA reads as TGTGCTAGCAGCTTAGGGCTAGCGGGGGACAATGAGCAGTTCTTC.

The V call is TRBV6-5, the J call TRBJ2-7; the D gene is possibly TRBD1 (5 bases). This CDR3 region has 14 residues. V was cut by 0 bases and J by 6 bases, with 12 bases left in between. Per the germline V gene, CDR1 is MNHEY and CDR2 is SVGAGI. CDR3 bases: TGTGCCAGCAGTTACTCCGACCCAAGGGGCGAGCAGTACTTC. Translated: CASSYSDPRGEQYF.

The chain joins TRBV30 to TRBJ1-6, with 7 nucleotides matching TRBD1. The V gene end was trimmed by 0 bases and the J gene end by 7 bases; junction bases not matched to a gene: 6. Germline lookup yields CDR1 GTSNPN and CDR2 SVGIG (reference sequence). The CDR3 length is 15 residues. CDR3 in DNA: TGTGCCTGGAGTGTCAGGGGGAGAATCAATTCACCCCTCCACTTT. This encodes CAWSVRGRINSPLHF.

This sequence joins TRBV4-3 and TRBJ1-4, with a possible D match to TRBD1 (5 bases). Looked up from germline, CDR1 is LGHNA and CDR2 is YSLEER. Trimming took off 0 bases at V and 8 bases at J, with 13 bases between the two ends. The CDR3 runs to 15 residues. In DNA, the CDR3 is TGCGCCAGCAGCCAAGAACGGGCAGGGCGGGAAAAACTGTTTTTT. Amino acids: CASSQERAGREKLFF.

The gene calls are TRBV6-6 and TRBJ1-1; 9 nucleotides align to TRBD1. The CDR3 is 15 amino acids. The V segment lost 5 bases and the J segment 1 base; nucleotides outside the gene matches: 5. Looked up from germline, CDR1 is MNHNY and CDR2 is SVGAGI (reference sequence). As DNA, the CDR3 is TGTGCCAGCAGTCCCGGACAGGGGACGAACACTGAAGCTTTCTTT. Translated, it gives CASSPGQGTNTEAFF.

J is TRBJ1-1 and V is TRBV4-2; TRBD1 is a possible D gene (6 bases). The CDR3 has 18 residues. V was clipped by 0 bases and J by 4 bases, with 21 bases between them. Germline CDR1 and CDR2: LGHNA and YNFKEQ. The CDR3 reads CASSQERGAVILGTEAFF. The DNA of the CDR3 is TGTGCCAGCAGCCAAGAACGGGGGGCAGTAATCTTGGGCACTGAAGCTTTCTTT.

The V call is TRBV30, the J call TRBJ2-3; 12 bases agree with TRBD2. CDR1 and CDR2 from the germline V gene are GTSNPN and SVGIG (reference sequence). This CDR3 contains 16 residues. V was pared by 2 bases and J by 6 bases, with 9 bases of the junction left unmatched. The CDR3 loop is CAWSRLAGAGGDTQYF. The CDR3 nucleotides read TGTGCCTGGAGTCGACTAGCGGGGGCAGGGGGGGATACGCAGTATTTT. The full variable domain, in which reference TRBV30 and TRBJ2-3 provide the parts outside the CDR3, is SQTIHQWPATLVQPVGSPLSLECTVEGTSNPNLYWYRQAAGRGLQLLFYSVGIGQISSEVPQNLSASRPQDRQFILSSKKLLLSDSGFYLCAWSRLAGAGGDTQYFGPGTRLTVL.